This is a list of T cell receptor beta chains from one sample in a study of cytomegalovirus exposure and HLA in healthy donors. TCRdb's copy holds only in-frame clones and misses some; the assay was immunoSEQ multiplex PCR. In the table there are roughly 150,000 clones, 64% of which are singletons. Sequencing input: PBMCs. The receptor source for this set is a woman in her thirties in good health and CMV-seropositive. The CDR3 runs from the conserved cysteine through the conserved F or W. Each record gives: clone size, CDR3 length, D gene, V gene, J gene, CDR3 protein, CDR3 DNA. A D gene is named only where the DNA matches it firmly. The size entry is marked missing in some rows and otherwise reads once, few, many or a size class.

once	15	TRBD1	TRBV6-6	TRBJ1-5	CASRHRDRDYQPQHF	TGTGCCAGCAGACACCGGGACAGGGACTATCAGCCCCAGCATTTT
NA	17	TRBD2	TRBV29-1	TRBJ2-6	CSVLAGEELLGANVLTF	TGCAGCGTACTAGCGGGAGAAGAACTGTTGGGGGCCAACGTCCTGACTTTC
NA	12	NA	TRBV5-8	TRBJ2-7	CASSNLYYEQYF	TGTGCCAGCAGCAACCTATACTACGAGCAGTACTTC
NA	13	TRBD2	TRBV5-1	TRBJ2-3	CASRLMSGNGGYF	TGCGCCAGCAGACTGATGAGCGGGAACGGTGGGTATTTT
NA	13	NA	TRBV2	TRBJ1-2	CASSDGGVEGYTF	TGTGCCAGCAGTGATGGGGGGGTGGAAGGCTACACCTTC
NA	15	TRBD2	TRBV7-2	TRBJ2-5	CASSLGSGVVETQYF	TGTGCCAGCAGCTTAGGGAGCGGGGTGGTTGAGACCCAGTACTTC
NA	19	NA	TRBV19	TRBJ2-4	CASSMSFLDSGLAKNIQYF	TGTGCCAGTAGTATGTCATTCCTTGATAGCGGTCTAGCCAAAAACATTCAGTACTTC
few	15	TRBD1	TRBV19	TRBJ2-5	CASSMDRGTLVSQYF	TGTGCCAGTAGTATGGACAGGGGAACCCTAGTTTCCCAGTACTTC
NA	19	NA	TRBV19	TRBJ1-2	CASSIVNPTAGPKGYGYTF	TGTGCCAGTAGTATAGTCAACCCTACGGCAGGTCCAAAAGGCTATGGCTACACCTTC
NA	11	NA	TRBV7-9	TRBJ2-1	CASSYEREQFF	TGTGCCAGCAGCTACGAGCGGGAGCAGTTCTTC
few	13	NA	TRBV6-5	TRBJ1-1	CASSYSPDTEAFF	TGTGCCAGCAGTTACTCCCCGGACACTGAAGCTTTCTTT
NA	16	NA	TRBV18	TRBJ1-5	CASSPQSYGGGQPQHF	TGTGCCAGCTCACCCCAGTCGTACGGGGGTGGTCAGCCCCAGCATTTT
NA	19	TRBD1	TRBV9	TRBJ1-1	CASSVGSRRGQVMWTEAFF	TGTGCCAGCAGCGTAGGATCTCGGAGGGGGCAAGTTATGTGGACTGAAGCTTTCTTT
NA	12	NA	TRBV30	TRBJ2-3	CAWSPYGDTQYF	TGTGCCTGGAGCCCTTACGGGGATACGCAGTATTTT